The clone carrying this TCR beta chain was seen a handful of times. The antigen is undetermined. These data originate in a study of T cells in Graves' hyperthyroidism and ophthalmopathy. Study-wide context: Peripheral blood was secured at the point of initial diagnosis, before any treatment.

Study-wide results and caveats: Expanded thyroid clonotypes (above 0.001) were mostly also found in blood.

Among the patients, aged 18 to 65, hyperthyroidism was newly diagnosed and had lasted under 2 months. Between the trimmed V and J ends, which lost 0 bases and 2 bases, there was a span of 12 bases. Per the germline V gene, CDR1 is SGDLS and CDR2 is YYNGEE. This CDR3 has 15 amino acids. RNA transcripts yielded amplified TCR beta CDR3 regions. First-round RT-PCR with HTBI primers amplified the TCR CDR3 region. MiXCR, run by TCRdb on the multiplex PCR reads, gives a single entry per CDR3 protein. This table has hundreds of thousands of distinct CDR3 sequences, around 38% appearing once. The V gene is TRBV9, the J gene TRBJ2-7, with no clear D. This clonotype was sampled from a man aged 18 to 29 with Graves' hyperthyroidism. Input material: blood. In nucleotides, the CDR3 is TGTGCCAGCAGCGTAGATCAAGGCCCGACCTACGAGCAGTACTTC. It translates to CASSVDQGPTYEQYF. Full variable domain (outside the CDR3, taken from reference TRBV9 and TRBJ2-7): DSGVTQTPKHLITATGQRVTLRCSPRSGDLSVYWYQQSLDQGLQFLIQYYNGEERAKGNILERFSAQQFPDLHSELNLSSLELGDSALYFCASSVDQGPTYEQYFGPGTRLTVT.